A single sample is the source of the 10 T cell receptor beta chains below, sequenced in a study of T-cell memory formation after mild COVID-19. TCRdb independently ran MiXCR on the 5' RACE reads; one entry per CDR3 protein. The table has roughly 450,000 distinct CDR3 sequences, roughly 20% seen once; the top ten hold 9% to 15%. Sequencing was carried out using PBMCs or a T cell subset sorted from them (not recorded which). The receptors were gathered from an adult woman who had mild COVID-19 (a few samples of this study predate the infection). Cell type and time point are not known.

The chain carries TRBV6-2 or TRBV6-3 and TRBJ2-1; 12 bases are a match to TRBD1. Germline values: CDR1 MNHEY, CDR2 SVGEGT. Germline trimming cut 3 bases from V and 8 bases from J; bases unmatched to any gene: 20. CDR3 length equals 20 residues. The CDR3 DNA is TGTGCCAGCAGTTATCCTCAACATTTAACCGGGACAGGGGGCTTTGATGAGCAGTTCTTC. This gives the protein CASSYPQHLTGTGGFDEQFF.

The chain couples TRBV7-9 to TRBJ2-5; 9 nucleotides agree with TRBD2. The V gene end was trimmed by 6 bases and the J gene end by 2 bases; junction bases not matched to a gene: 13. The CDR3 consists of 17 residues. Per the germline V gene, CDR1 is SEHNR and CDR2 is FQNEAQ (reference sequence). The CDR3 DNA reads TGTGCCAGCAGTTCTAGCGGGGTTCCCTTGGGGCAAGAGACCCAGTACTTC. Translation gives CASSSSGVPLGQETQYF.

Many counts were recorded for this clonotype. The V gene is TRBV20-1, the J gene TRBJ2-7; 8 bases are shared with TRBD2. The germline gives CDR1 DFQATT, CDR2 SNEGSKA (reference sequence). This CDR3 comprises 16 residues. V lost 4 bases, J lost 5 bases, and 16 bases stayed unmatched. CDR3 residues: CSAINPERGRGNEQYF. The CDR3 DNA reads as TGCAGTGCTATTAACCCGGAGCGGGGGCGCGGGAACGAGCAGTACTTC.

The chain is built from TRBV5-1 and TRBJ1-1; D may be TRBD1 (6 bases). Germline V gene sequence: CDR1 SGHRS, CDR2 YFSETQ. V was cut by 4 bases and J by 7 bases, with 17 bases left in between. CDR3 length: 14 amino acids. CDR3 residues: CASSQTGPRNEAFF. CDR3 sequence (DNA): TGCGCCAGCAGCCAGACAGGCCCCAGGAATGAAGCTTTCTTT.

V usage is TRBV9 and J usage is TRBJ2-1, with 12 bases aligning to TRBD2. Trimming removed 0 bases from V and 9 bases from J; junction bases left unmatched: 13. The length of the CDR3 is 18 residues. Germline-derived CDR1 and CDR2 are SGDLS and YYNGEE. CDR3 DNA: TGTGCCAGCAGCGTAGCCCCCTCCTCGACTAGCGGGAGTGGTGAGCAGTTCTTC. This codes for CASSVAPSSTSGSGEQFF.

This sequence joins TRBV12-3 or TRBV12-4 and TRBJ2-3; no clear D. The V end lost 6 bases, the J end lost 6 bases, and 16 bases lay between the germline ends. The CDR3 runs to 14 residues. The CDR3 nucleotides are TGTGCCAGCAGCCCACTTGGATCAGCCGATACGCAGTATTTT. Its protein product is CASSPLGSADTQYF.

The sample holds a few counts of this clonotype. The rearrangement joins TRBV20-1 to TRBJ2-1, with a tentative D call TRBD2 (5 bases). V lost 3 bases to trimming and J lost 4 bases, with 13 bases between them. CDR3 size: 14 residues. CDR1 DFQATT and CDR2 SNEGSKA come from the germline V gene (reference sequence). CDR3 DNA: TGCAGTGCTAGTAGAGGGCCAGCGTACAATGAGCAGTTCTTC. Translation gives CSASRGPAYNEQFF.

This clonotype was counted at least ten times. The rearrangement joins TRBV7-8 to TRBJ2-2; 7 bases align to TRBD1. Germline V gene lookup returns CDR1 SGHVS and CDR2 FQNEAQ. The CDR3 is 17 amino acids. V gave up 2 bases and J gave up 7 bases; unmatched junction bases: 13. The CDR3 loop is CASSLIPGQRTDGELFF. CDR3 nucleotides: TGTGCCAGCAGCTTAATTCCGGGACAGAGAACGGACGGGGAGCTGTTTTTT.

This chain connects TRBV3-1 to TRBJ2-7, with TRBD2 matching 8 bases. The J segment lost 3 bases and the V segment lost 0 bases, leaving 10 bases of the junction unmatched. The CDR3 contains 17 residues. Germline lookup yields CDR1 LGHDT and CDR2 YNNKEL (reference sequence). The CDR3 nucleotides read TGTGCCAGCAGCCAAGAACGGCGGGAGGCCCGATTCTACGAGCAGTACTTC. Amino acid sequence: CASSQERREARFYEQYF.

Only a few counts were recorded for this clonotype. The chain employs TRBV5-1 and TRBJ2-1, with 12 bases matching TRBD1. The CDR3 contains 17 residues. V gave up 5 bases and J gave up 5 bases; unmatched junction bases: 11. Germline values: CDR1 SGHRS, CDR2 YFSETQ. CDR3 bases: TGCGCCAGCAGGGGACAGGGGGCTTGGCGGGACCACAATGAGCAGTTCTTC. This sequence encodes CASRGQGAWRDHNEQFF.